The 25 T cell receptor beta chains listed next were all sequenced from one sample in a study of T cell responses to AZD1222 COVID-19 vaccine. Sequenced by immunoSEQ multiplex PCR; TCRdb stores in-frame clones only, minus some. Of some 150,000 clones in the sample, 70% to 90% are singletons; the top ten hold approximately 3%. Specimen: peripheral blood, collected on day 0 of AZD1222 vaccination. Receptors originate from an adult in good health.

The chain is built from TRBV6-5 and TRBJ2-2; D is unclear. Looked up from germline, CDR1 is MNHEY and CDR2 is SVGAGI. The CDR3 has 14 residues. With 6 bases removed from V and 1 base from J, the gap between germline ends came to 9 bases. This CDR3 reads CASRDHRNTGELFF. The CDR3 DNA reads TGTGCCAGCAGGGACCACCGGAACACCGGGGAGCTGTTTTTT.

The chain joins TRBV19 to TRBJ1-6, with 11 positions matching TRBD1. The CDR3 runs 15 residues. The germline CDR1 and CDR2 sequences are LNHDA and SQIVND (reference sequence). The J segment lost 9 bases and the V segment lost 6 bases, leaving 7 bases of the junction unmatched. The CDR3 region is CASRTTGTGGSPLHF. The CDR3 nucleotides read TGTGCCAGTAGGACAACCGGGACAGGGGGTTCACCCCTCCACTTT.

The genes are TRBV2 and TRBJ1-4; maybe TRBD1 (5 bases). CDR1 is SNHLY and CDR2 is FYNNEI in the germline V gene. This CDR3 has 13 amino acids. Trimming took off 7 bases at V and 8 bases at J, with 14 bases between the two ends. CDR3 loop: CASKGSREEKLFF. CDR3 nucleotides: TGTGCCAGCAAGGGGAGCAGAGAGGAAAAACTGTTTTTT.

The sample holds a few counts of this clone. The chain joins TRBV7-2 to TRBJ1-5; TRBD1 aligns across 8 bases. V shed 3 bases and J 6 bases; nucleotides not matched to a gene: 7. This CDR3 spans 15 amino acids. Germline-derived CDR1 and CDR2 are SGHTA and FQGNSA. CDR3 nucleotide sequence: TGTGCCAGCAGCTTCCAACAGGGGGTTGGTCAGCCCCAGCATTTT. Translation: CASSFQQGVGQPQHF.

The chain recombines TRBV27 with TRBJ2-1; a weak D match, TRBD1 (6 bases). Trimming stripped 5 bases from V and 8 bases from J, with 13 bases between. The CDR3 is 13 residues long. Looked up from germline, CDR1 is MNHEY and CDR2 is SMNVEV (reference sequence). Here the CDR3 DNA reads TGTGCCAGCAGTCCTTGGACAGACCATGAGCAGTTCTTC. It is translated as CASSPWTDHEQFF.

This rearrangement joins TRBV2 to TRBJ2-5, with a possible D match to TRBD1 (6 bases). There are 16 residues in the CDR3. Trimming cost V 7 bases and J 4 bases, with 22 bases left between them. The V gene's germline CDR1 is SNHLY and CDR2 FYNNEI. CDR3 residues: CASIGQKGTGRETQYF. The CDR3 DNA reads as TGTGCCAGCATTGGACAGAAGGGAACAGGGAGAGAGACCCAGTACTTC.

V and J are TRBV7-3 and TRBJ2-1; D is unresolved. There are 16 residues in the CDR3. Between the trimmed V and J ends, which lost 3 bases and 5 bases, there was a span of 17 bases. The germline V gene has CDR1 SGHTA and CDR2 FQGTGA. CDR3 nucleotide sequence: TGTGCCAGCAGCTTCAACACTTCCCGCCTACACAATGAGCAGTTCTTC. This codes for CASSFNTSRLHNEQFF.

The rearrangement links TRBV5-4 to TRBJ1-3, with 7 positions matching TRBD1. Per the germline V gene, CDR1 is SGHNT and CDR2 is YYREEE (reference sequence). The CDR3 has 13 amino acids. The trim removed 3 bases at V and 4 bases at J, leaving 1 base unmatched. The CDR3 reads CASSSGQGNTIYF. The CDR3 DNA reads TGTGCCAGCAGCTCGGGACAGGGAAACACCATATATTTT.

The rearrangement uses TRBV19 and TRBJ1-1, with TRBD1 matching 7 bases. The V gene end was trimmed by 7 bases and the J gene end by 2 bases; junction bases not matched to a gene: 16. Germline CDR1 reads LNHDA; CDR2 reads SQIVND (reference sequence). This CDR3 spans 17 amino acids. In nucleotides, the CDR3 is TGTGCCAGTACTCCGGAGAGGGGGCGGTGGGGAAACACTGAAGCTTTCTTT. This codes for CASTPERGRWGNTEAFF.

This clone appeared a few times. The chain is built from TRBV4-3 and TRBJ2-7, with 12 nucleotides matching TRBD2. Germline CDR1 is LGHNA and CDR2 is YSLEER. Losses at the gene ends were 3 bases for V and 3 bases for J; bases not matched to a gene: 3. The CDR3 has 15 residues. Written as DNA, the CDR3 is TGCGCCAGCAGCCACCTAGCGGGAGGGCTCTACGAGCAGTACTTC. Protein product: CASSHLAGGLYEQYF.

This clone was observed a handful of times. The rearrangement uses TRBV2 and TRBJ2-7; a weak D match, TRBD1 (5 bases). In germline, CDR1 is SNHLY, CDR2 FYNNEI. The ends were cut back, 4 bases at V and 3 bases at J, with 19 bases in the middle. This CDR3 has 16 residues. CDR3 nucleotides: TGTGCCAGCAGTGGCGCAGGGAAAGGGTCCCTCTACGAGCAGTACTTC. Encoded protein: CASSGAGKGSLYEQYF.

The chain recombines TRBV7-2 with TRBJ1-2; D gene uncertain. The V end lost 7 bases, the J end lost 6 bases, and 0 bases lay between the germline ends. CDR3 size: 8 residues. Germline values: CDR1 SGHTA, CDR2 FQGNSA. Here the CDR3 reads CASNGYTF. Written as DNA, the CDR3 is TGTGCCAGCAATGGCTACACCTTC.

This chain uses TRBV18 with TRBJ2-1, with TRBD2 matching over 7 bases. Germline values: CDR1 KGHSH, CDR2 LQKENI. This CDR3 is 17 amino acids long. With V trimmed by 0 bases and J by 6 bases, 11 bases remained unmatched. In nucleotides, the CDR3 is TGTGCCAGCTCACCACCTCGGGGGGAGGGCCCCTTCAATGAGCAGTTCTTC. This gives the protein CASSPPRGEGPFNEQFF.

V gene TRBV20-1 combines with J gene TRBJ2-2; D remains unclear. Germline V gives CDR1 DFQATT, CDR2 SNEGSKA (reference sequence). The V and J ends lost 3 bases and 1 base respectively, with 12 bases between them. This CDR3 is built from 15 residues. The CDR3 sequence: CSASTHNGNTGELFF. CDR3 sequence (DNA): TGCAGTGCTAGTACACACAACGGGAACACCGGGGAGCTGTTTTTT.

The CDR3 is CASSFSFPNEQYF. The CDR3 DNA sequence: TGTGCCAGCAGTTTTTCTTTTCCTAACGAGCAGTACTTC. The J gene is TRBJ2-7, the V gene TRBV6-2 or TRBV6-3; D not resolved. CDR1 is MNHEY and CDR2 is SVGEGT in the germline V gene. Trimming removed 4 bases from V and 5 bases from J, with 12 bases in between. The CDR3 has 13 residues.

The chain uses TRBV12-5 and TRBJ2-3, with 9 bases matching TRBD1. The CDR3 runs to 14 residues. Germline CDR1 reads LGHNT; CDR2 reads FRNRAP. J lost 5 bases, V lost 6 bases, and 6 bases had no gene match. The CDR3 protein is CASGLQGAGDTQYF. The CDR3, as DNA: TGTGCTAGTGGCTTACAGGGGGCTGGAGATACGCAGTATTTT.

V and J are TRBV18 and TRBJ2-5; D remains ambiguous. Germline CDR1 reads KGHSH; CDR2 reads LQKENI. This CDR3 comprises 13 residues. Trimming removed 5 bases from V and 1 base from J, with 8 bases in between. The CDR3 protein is CASSDGIQETQYF. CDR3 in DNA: TGTGCCAGCTCAGATGGTATCCAAGAGACCCAGTACTTC.

The CDR3 bases are TGTGCCAGCAGTCATACTAGGAGTGAGCAGTTCTTC. Encoded protein: CASSHTRSEQFF. V is TRBV6-5 and J is TRBJ2-1; tentative D call: TRBD2 (5 bases). CDR3 length: 12 amino acids. Germline V gene lookup returns CDR1 MNHEY and CDR2 SVGAGI. The V gene lost 5 bases and the J gene lost 9 bases, with 11 bases spanning the gap.

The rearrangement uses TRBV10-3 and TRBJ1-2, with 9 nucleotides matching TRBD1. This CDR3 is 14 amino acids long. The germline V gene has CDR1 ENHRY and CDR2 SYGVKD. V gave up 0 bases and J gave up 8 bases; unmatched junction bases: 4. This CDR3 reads CAISESGTGRGYTF. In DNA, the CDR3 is TGTGCCATCAGTGAGTCGGGGACAGGGAGGGGCTACACCTTC.

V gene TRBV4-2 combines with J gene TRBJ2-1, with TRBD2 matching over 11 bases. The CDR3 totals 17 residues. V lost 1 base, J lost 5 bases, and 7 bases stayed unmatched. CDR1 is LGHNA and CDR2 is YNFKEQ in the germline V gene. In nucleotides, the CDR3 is TGTGCCAGCAGCCAAGTCACCGGGACTAGCGGAAACAATGAGCAGTTCTTC. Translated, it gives CASSQVTGTSGNNEQFF.

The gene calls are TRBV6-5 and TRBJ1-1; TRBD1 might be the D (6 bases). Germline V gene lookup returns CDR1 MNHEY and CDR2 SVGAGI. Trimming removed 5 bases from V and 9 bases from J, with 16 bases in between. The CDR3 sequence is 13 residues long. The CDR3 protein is CASSLPGRGKAFF. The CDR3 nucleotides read TGTGCCAGCAGTCTCCCAGGGAGGGGGAAAGCTTTCTTT.

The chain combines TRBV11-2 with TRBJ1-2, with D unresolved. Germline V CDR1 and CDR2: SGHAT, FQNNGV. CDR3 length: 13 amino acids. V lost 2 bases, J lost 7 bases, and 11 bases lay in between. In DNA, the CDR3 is TGTGCCAGCAGCTTATCCGGGTCGGGTGGCTACACCTTC. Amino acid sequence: CASSLSGSGGYTF.

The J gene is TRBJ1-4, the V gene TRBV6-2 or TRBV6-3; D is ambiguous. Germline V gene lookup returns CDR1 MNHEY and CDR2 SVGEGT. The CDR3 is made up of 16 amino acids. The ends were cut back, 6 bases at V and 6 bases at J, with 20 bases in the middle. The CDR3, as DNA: TGTGCCAGCAGCTCCGCTGGGGAAAGGGAATATGAAAAACTGTTTTTT. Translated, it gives CASSSAGEREYEKLFF.

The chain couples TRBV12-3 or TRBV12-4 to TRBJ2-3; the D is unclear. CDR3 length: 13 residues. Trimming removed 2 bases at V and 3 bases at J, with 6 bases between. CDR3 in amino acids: CASSLRRTDTQYF. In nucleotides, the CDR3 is TGTGCCAGCAGTTTACGGCGGACAGATACGCAGTATTTT.

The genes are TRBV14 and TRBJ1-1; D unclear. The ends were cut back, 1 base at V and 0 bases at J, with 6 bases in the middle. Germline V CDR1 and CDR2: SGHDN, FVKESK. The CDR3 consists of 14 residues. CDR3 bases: TGTGCCAGCAGCCAAGTTGTGTTGAACACTGAAGCTTTCTTT. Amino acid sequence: CASSQVVLNTEAFF.